Presented here are 15 T cell receptor beta chains from one specimen sequenced in a study of cytomegalovirus exposure and HLA in healthy donors. 60 Vbeta and 13 Jbeta primers were used in PCR. Assay used: immunoSEQ multiplex PCR; TCRdb lists only in-frame clones, some missing. The sample shows 200,000 or so clones, 75% to 80% of them seen only once. Sample: PBMCs. The receptors here all came from a woman aged 25-40 years in good health and CMV-seropositive.

V usage is TRBV7-9 and J usage is TRBJ2-7; 9 nucleotides line up with TRBD1. Germline V gene lookup returns CDR1 SEHNR and CDR2 FQNEAQ (reference sequence). The CDR3 runs 14 residues. Trimming cost V 1 base and J 5 bases; bases outside gene matches: 3. The CDR3 bases are TGTGCCAGCAGCTTAGGACAGGGGGTCCACGAGCAGTACTTC. Amino acid sequence: CASSLGQGVHEQYF.

The genes are TRBV30 and TRBJ2-7, with D possibly matching TRBD2 (5 bases). Trimming stripped 3 bases from V and 3 bases from J, with 6 bases between. The germline V gene encodes CDR1 GTSNPN and CDR2 SVGIG (reference sequence). This CDR3 region has 11 residues. CDR3 in amino acids: CAWRGSYEQYF. The CDR3 nucleotides are TGTGCCTGGAGAGGGAGCTACGAGCAGTACTTC.

This clone was counted a few times. This sequence joins TRBV7-2 and TRBJ1-1; 10 bases line up with TRBD1. This CDR3 region has 15 residues. Germline V lookup: CDR1 SGHTA, CDR2 FQGNSA. V was clipped by 4 bases and J by 5 bases; unmatched bases: 7. This CDR3 is CASSSGGQGKTEAFF. The CDR3 DNA reads TGTGCCAGCAGCTCCGGGGGACAGGGGAAGACTGAAGCTTTCTTT.

V gene TRBV7-3 combines with J gene TRBJ2-3, with TRBD1 matching over 7 bases. V was pared by 6 bases and J by 0 bases, with 3 bases of the junction left unmatched. The length of the CDR3 is 14 residues. Germline values: CDR1 SGHTA, CDR2 FQGTGA. CDR3 region: CASRQGVSTDTQYF. CDR3 nucleotide sequence: TGTGCCAGCAGGCAGGGGGTTAGCACAGATACGCAGTATTTT.

The chain combines TRBV5-1 with TRBJ1-4; 9 nucleotides align to TRBD1. Germline V lookup: CDR1 SGHRS, CDR2 YFSETQ. V lost 3 bases to trimming and J lost 8 bases; unmatched junction nucleotides: 8. The CDR3 sequence is 15 residues long. This CDR3 reads CASSSPGQGLEKLFF. CDR3 sequence (DNA): TGCGCCAGCAGCTCACCGGGACAGGGTCTCGAAAAACTGTTTTTT.

This clone was seen just once. One junction end disagrees with the germline gene, perhaps due to a read error. The CDR3 nucleotides read TGTGCCACCTGGGACAGGTTCTACGAGCAGTACTTT. Translating it yields CATWDRFYEQYF. This sequence joins TRBV28 and TRBJ2-7; 8 bases match TRBD1. The germline gives CDR1 MDHEN, CDR2 SYDVKM. The CDR3 spans 12 residues.

This clone was recorded a few times. This chain's CDR3 is CAWGRGERYEQYF. DNA of the CDR3: TGTGCCTGGGGCAGGGGGGAAAGGTACGAGCAGTACTTC. The gene calls are TRBV28 and TRBJ2-7; the D gene is possibly TRBD1 (7 bases). The CDR3 contains 13 residues. Germline V lookup: CDR1 MDHEN, CDR2 SYDVKM. Trimming took off 11 bases at V and 4 bases at J, with 18 bases between the two ends.

The V and J genes are TRBV28 and TRBJ2-4; 8 bases fit TRBD1. V dropped 4 bases and J dropped 3; count of bases not matched to a gene: 5. The CDR3 length is 15 residues. CDR1 and CDR2 from the germline V gene are MDHEN and SYDVKM. CDR3 in amino acids: CASSWTGPGKNIQYF. The DNA of the CDR3 is TGTGCCAGCAGTTGGACAGGGCCGGGCAAAAACATTCAGTACTTC.

This clone was found a few times. The rearrangement uses TRBV19 and TRBJ2-7; 7 nucleotides line up with TRBD1. CDR1 and CDR2 from the germline V gene are LNHDA and SQIVND (reference sequence). V lost 5 bases to trimming and J lost 6 bases; unmatched junction nucleotides: 10. This CDR3 comprises 14 residues. CDR3 in DNA: TGTGCCAGTAGTCCAAGGACAGGTCAGAGCGAGCAGTACTTC. This codes for CASSPRTGQSEQYF.

V gene TRBV18 combines with J gene TRBJ2-3; TRBD2 agrees at 9 bases. The V segment lost 2 bases and the J segment 4 bases; nucleotides outside the gene matches: 7. The length of the CDR3 is 16 residues. Per germline, CDR1 KGHSH and CDR2 LQKENI. The CDR3 region is CASSPIAGESADTQYF. The CDR3 DNA reads as TGTGCCAGCTCACCAATAGCGGGGGAGAGTGCAGATACGCAGTATTTT.

V is TRBV27 and J is TRBJ2-5, with D possibly matching TRBD2 (5 bases). V was cut by 7 bases and J by 1 base, with 10 bases left in between. This CDR3 has 13 residues. Germline V gene data show CDR1 as MNHEY and CDR2 as SMNVEV (reference sequence). CDR3 coding DNA: TGTGCCAGCAAAGGAGGAATCCAAGAGACCCAGTACTTC. Its protein product is CASKGGIQETQYF.

V usage is TRBV6-1 and J usage is TRBJ1-4; D is uncertain. Deletions cut 2 bases from V and 7 bases from J, with 14 bases between. The CDR3 totals 15 residues. Germline V gene sequence: CDR1 MNHNS, CDR2 SASEGT. The CDR3 region has the DNA TGTGCCAGCAGTGAACTGGGAGGACTAGGTGAAAAACTGTTTTTT. Its translation is CASSELGGLGEKLFF.

The rearrangement joins TRBV4-3 to TRBJ1-5; D is possibly TRBD1 (6 bases). Germline values: CDR1 LGHNA, CDR2 YSLEER. This CDR3 contains 15 residues. Trimming pared 1 base from V and 2 bases from J, leaving 9 bases between. CDR3 sequence reads: CASSQVTGRNQPQHF. The CDR3 DNA sequence: TGCGCCAGCAGCCAAGTAACAGGGCGCAATCAGCCCCAGCATTTT.

This chain links TRBV4-1 with TRBJ2-7, with TRBD1 as a possible D gene (5 bases). V shed 9 bases and J shed 0 bases, with 21 bases lying between them. Germline CDR1 is MGHRA and CDR2 is YSYEKL. CDR3 size: 16 residues. The CDR3 bases are TGCGCCAGTGAACAGGAACAGGCCTCGAGCTCCTACGAGCAGTACTTC. Translated, it gives CASEQEQASSSYEQYF.

The chain recombines TRBV10-3 with TRBJ1-2, with a tentative D call TRBD1 (5 bases). CDR1 and CDR2 from the germline V gene are ENHRY and SYGVKD. The V gene lost 10 bases and the J gene lost 4 bases, with 13 bases spanning the gap. The CDR3 sequence is 12 residues long. This CDR3 reads CATDPRGYGYTF. The CDR3 bases are TGTGCCACCGATCCTAGGGGCTATGGCTACACCTTC.